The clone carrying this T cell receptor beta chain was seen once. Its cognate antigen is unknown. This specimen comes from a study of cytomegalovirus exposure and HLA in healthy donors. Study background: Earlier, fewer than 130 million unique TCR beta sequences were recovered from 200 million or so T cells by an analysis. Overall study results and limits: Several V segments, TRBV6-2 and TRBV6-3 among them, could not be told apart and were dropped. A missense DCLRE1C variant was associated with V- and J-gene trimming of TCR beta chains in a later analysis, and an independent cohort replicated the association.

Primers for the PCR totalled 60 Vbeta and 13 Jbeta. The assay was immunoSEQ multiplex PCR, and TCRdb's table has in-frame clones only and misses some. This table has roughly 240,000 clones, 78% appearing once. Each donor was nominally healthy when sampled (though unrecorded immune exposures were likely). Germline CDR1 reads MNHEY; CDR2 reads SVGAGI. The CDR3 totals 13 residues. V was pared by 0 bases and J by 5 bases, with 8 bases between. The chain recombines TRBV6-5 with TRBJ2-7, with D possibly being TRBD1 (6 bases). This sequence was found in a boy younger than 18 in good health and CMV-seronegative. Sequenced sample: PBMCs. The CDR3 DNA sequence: TGTGCCAGCAGTTACTCACAGGGCCACGAGCAGTACTTC. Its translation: CASSYSQGHEQYF.